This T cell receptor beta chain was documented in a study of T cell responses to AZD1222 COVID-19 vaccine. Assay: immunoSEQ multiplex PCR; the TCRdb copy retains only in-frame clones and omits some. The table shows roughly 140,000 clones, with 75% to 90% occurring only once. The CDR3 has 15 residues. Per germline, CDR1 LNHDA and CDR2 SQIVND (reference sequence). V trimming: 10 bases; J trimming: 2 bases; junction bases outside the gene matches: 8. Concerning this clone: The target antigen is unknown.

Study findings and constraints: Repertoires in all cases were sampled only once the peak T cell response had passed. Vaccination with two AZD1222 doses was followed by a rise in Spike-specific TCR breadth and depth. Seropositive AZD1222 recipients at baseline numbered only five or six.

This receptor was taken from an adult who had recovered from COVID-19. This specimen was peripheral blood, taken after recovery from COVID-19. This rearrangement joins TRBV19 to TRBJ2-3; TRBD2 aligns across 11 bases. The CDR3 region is CATKTSGTHTDTQYF. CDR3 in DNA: TGTGCCACAAAGACTAGCGGGACGCACACAGATACGCAGTATTTT.